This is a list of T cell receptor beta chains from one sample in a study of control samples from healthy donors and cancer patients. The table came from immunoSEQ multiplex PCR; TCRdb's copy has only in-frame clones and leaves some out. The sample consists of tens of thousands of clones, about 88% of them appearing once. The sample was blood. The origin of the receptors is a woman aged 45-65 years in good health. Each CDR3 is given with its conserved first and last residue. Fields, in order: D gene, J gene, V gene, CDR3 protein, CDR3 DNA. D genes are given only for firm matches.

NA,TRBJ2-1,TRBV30,CAWSPGNNEQFF,TGTGCCTGGAGCCCAGGGAACAATGAGCAGTTCTTC
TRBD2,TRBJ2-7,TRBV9,CASSVGSSAGVSEQYF,TGTGCCAGCAGCGTAGGCTCCTCGGCGGGAGTTTCCGAGCAGTACTTC
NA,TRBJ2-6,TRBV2,CASSVGGEANVLTF,TGTGCCAGCAGTGTCGGGGGAGAGGCCAACGTCCTGACTTTC
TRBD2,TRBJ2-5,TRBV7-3,CASSLGGLAGVETQYF,TGTGCCAGCAGCTTAGGCGGACTTGCGGGAGTTGAGACCCAGTACTTC
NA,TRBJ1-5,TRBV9,CASSVEENQPQHF,TGTGCCAGCAGCGTAGAGGAGAATCAGCCCCAGCATTTT
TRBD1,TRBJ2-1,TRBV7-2,CASSPGQGRDEQFF,TGTGCCAGCAGCCCGGGACAGGGGCGGGATGAGCAGTTCTTC
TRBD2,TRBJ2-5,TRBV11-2,CASSLFSGAAETQYF,TGTGCCAGCAGCTTATTTAGCGGGGCGGCAGAGACCCAGTACTTC
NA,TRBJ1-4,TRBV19,CASSPSGEAEKLFF,TGTGCCAGTAGCCCATCAGGTGAGGCCGAAAAACTGTTTTTT
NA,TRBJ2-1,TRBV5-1,CASSLSSSYNEQFF,TGCGCCAGCAGCTTGTCCTCGTCCTACAATGAGCAGTTCTTC
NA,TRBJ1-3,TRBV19,CASRTAGNTIYF,TGTGCCAGTCGGACAGCTGGAAACACCATATATTTT